The 14 T cell receptor beta chains reported below all come from one sample, sequenced in a study of blood T cell repertoires in COVID-19. Sequencing used immunoSEQ multiplex PCR; TCRdb keeps in-frame clones, though not all of them. This sample has just over 90,000 clones, with more than 75% found just once. The sample taken for sequencing was peripheral blood. The receptors originated from a man between 65 and 85 years old with acute or convalescent COVID-19.

The chain is built from TRBV9 and TRBJ1-1, with TRBD1 identical over 7 bases. The CDR3 is 14 residues long. The trim removed 5 bases at V and 2 bases at J, leaving 6 bases unmatched. Germline loops: CDR1 SGDLS, CDR2 YYNGEE. CDR3 nucleotide sequence: TGTGCCAGCAGTGCTCAGGGGGGAAACACTGAAGCTTTCTTT. This gives the protein CASSAQGGNTEAFF.

Details on this clone: This specimen includes other DNA sequences encoding the same CDR3. This rearrangement joins TRBV7-9 to TRBJ2-2; D is perhaps TRBD2 (5 bases). CDR1 and CDR2 from the germline V gene are SEHNR and FQNEAQ (reference sequence). CDR3 length: 15 residues. Trimming left V 1 base short and J 1 base short, with 7 bases between. DNA for the CDR3: TGTGCCAGCAGCTTAGGGACTTTGAACACCGGGGAGCTGTTTTTT. It specifies CASSLGTLNTGELFF.

This clone was seen more than once but under ten times. CDR3 DNA: TGTGCCAGCAGTTCAGGGGACACAGATACGCAGTATTTT. Translated: CASSSGDTDTQYF. The chain combines TRBV27 with TRBJ2-3; D possibly corresponds to TRBD1 (6 bases). Per the germline V gene, CDR1 is MNHEY and CDR2 is SMNVEV (reference sequence). Trimming took 4 bases from V and 2 from J, leaving 7 bases between them. This CDR3 contains 13 residues.

This chain joins TRBV4-1 and TRBJ2-2, with TRBD1 matching 9 bases. The CDR3 is 15 residues long. Germline assignment: CDR1 MGHRA and CDR2 YSYEKL. J lost 6 bases, V lost 4 bases, and 6 bases had no gene match. CDR3 sequence reads: CASSPRDRDAGELFF. In DNA form, the CDR3 reads TGCGCCAGCAGCCCCCGGGACAGGGACGCCGGGGAGCTGTTTTTT.

This rearrangement joins TRBV7-3 to TRBJ2-1; D perhaps matches TRBD2 (6 bases). Germline V lookup: CDR1 SGHTA, CDR2 FQGTGA. CDR3 length: 20 amino acids. Deletions cut 4 bases from V and 6 bases from J, with 31 bases between. The chain's CDR3 is CASSYLNPLSGPRGFNEQFF. The CDR3 DNA is TGTGCCAGCAGCTATCTGAATCCTCTGAGCGGGCCTAGGGGATTCAATGAGCAGTTCTTC.

This chain links TRBV7-2 with TRBJ2-5; a weak D match, TRBD2 (5 bases). There are 15 residues in the CDR3. Germline assignment: CDR1 SGHTA and CDR2 FQGNSA. Deletions cut 2 bases from V and 5 bases from J, with 15 bases between. The CDR3 here is CASSLQGRVEETQYF. CDR3 nucleotides: TGTGCCAGCAGCTTACAAGGGCGGGTGGAGGAGACCCAGTACTTC.

This sequence joins TRBV6-6 and TRBJ2-7; perhaps TRBD1 as D (5 bases). This CDR3 is built from 15 residues. Trimming removed 6 bases at V and 0 bases at J, with 15 bases between. The V gene's germline CDR1 is MNHNY and CDR2 SVGAGI (reference sequence). The CDR3 loop is CASRQLDGASYEQYV. Written as DNA, the CDR3 is TGTGCCAGCAGACAACTCGATGGGGCCTCCTACGAGCAGTACGTC.

This chain connects TRBV7-9 to TRBJ2-5; D is ambiguous. Trimming shortened V by 3 bases and J by 2 bases, and 10 bases separated the two germline ends. Germline loops: CDR1 SEHNR, CDR2 FQNEAQ (reference sequence). This CDR3 is built from 14 residues. The CDR3 nucleotides are TGTGCCAGCAGCTTTTACAGTGGGCAAGAGACCCAGTACTTC. Its protein product is CASSFYSGQETQYF.

The chain uses TRBV7-9 and TRBJ2-1, with D maybe TRBD2 (7 bases). Trimming removed 2 bases from V and 10 bases from J, with 15 bases in between. The CDR3 extends over 14 amino acids. Looked up from germline, CDR1 is SEHNR and CDR2 is FQNEAQ (reference sequence). Here the CDR3 reads CASSLPRGRLEQFF. DNA for the CDR3: TGTGCCAGCAGCTTACCGCGGGGGCGGCTAGAGCAGTTCTTC.

The chain carries TRBV7-2 and TRBJ2-3; D is undetermined. Trimming took off 2 bases at V and 5 bases at J, with 11 bases between the two ends. Germline V gene data show CDR1 as SGHTA and CDR2 as FQGNSA. The CDR3 loop spans 14 amino acids. The CDR3 DNA reads TGTGCCAGCAGCTTAATCCCCACGGGAGATACGCAGTATTTT. Protein product: CASSLIPTGDTQYF.

V and J are TRBV6-5 and TRBJ1-2; D is uncertain. This CDR3 is 15 amino acids long. Germline CDR1 MNHEY, CDR2 SVGAGI. The V end was cut by 1 base, the J end by 0 bases, with 9 bases between. CDR3 sequence reads: CASSYFPRTNYGYTF. CDR3 in DNA: TGTGCCAGCAGTTACTTTCCGAGGACTAACTATGGCTACACCTTC.

This sequence joins TRBV2 and TRBJ2-5; 7 positions agree with TRBD1. The CDR3 spans 15 residues. Germline-derived CDR1 and CDR2 are SNHLY and FYNNEI. V trimming: 6 bases; J trimming: 0 bases; junction bases outside the gene matches: 7. The CDR3 loop is CASSFTRGYQETQYF. The CDR3 DNA follows: TGTGCCAGCAGCTTCACCAGGGGGTACCAAGAGACCCAGTACTTC.

This chain joins TRBV7-3 and TRBJ1-2; tentative D call: TRBD1 (5 bases). The CDR3 totals 17 residues. In germline, CDR1 is SGHTA, CDR2 FQGTGA. Trimming removed 1 base from V and 0 bases from J, with 15 bases in between. In DNA form, the CDR3 reads TGTGCCAGCAGCTTAATGGCAGGGCCGAACTCTAACTATGGCTACACCTTC. It yields the protein CASSLMAGPNSNYGYTF.

This clone was seen only once. This chain uses TRBV30 with TRBJ1-4, with D hard to call. CDR3 length equals 15 residues. The germline V gene encodes CDR1 GTSNPN and CDR2 SVGIG (reference sequence). Trimming stripped 0 bases from V and 2 bases from J, with 10 bases between. The CDR3 sequence: CAWSVLGGTNEKLFF. The CDR3 nucleotides read TGTGCCTGGAGTGTACTTGGAGGGACTAATGAAAAACTGTTTTTT.